A single sample is the source of the 15 T cell receptor beta chains below, sequenced in a study of CXCR3-negative and CXCR3-positive naive CD8 T cells. TRB cDNA libraries were made by UMI-labeled 5' RACE. TCRdb reanalyzed the 5' RACE reads and collapses them to one entry per CDR3 protein, without DNA. The sample includes 100,000 to 150,000 distinct CDR3 sequences. The sequenced material came from naive CXCR3- CD8+ T cells from blood. Sample subset: CD45RO-CCR7+CD27+CD95- naive CD8+ T cells lacking CXCR3 (TNR3-). The receptors were sampled from a human donor in good health. Some clones in this sample may be carry-over from other donors' samples.

This chain joins TRBV29-1 and TRBJ1-2; TCRdb's D gene call, TRBD1, goes unchecked for lack of DNA. Germline CDR1 reads SQVTM; CDR2 reads ANQGSEA. This CDR3 contains 13 residues. The CDR3 loop reads CSVSTGTDYGYTF.

The gene calls are TRBV29-1 and TRBJ1-3. CDR3 length equals 13 residues. Germline V CDR1 and CDR2: SQVTM, ANQGSEA. The CDR3 sequence is CSAGVGSGNTIYF.

The gene calls are TRBV15 and TRBJ1-2. The germline V gene encodes CDR1 LNHNV and CDR2 YYDKDF (reference sequence). The CDR3 runs to 15 residues. The CDR3 sequence is CATSPPPALGYGYTF.

The V call is TRBV20-1, the J call TRBJ1-5. The CDR3 extends over 15 amino acids. Looked up from germline, CDR1 is DFQATT and CDR2 is SNEGSKA (reference sequence). The chain's CDR3 is CSASGGALPNQPQHF.

CDR3 in amino acids: CASSIMGAVLDRELFF. This sequence joins TRBV27 and TRBJ2-2; TCRdb reports TRBD1, a call that lacks DNA to check it against. CDR1 and CDR2 (germline): MNHEY, SMNVEV (reference sequence). The CDR3 is 16 residues long.

The V gene is TRBV9, the J gene TRBJ2-7; TCRdb picks TRBD1, but there is no DNA to check that call. The CDR3 loop spans 15 amino acids. Germline loops: CDR1 SGDLS, CDR2 YYNGEE. The CDR3 reads CASILRDRGAYEQYF. Using reference TRBV9 and TRBJ2-7 for the parts outside the CDR3, the full variable domain is DSGVTQTPKHLITATGQRVTLRCSPRSGDLSVYWYQQSLDQGLQFLIQYYNGEERAKGNILERFSAQQFPDLHSELNLSSLELGDSALYFCASILRDRGAYEQYFGPGTRLTVT.

The CDR3 spells CASSFLLARTTDTQYF. The V and J genes are TRBV27 and TRBJ2-3; the TRBD2 assignment by TCRdb is unverifiable without DNA. The CDR3 has 16 amino acids. Germline assignment: CDR1 MNHEY and CDR2 SMNVEV (reference sequence).

The CDR3 sequence is CASSQVATTYEQYF. This rearrangement joins TRBV14 to TRBJ2-7. Germline V lookup: CDR1 SGHDN, CDR2 FVKESK. This CDR3 spans 14 amino acids.

This chain connects TRBV15 to TRBJ1-4; checking the TCRdb D call of TRBD1 is not possible without DNA. The CDR3 extends over 14 amino acids. Germline V gives CDR1 LNHNV, CDR2 YYDKDF (reference sequence). Here the CDR3 reads CATSSSRGAEKLFF.

The chain carries TRBV29-1 and TRBJ2-2. From germline, CDR1 is SQVTM and CDR2 ANQGSEA. The CDR3 has 11 amino acids. The CDR3 region is CSVDNTGELFF.

The J gene is TRBJ2-7, the V gene TRBV7-9; TCRdb's D call, TRBD1, is unchecked because there is no DNA. Germline CDR1 and CDR2: SEHNR and FQNEAQ (reference sequence). This CDR3 spans 16 amino acids. The CDR3 loop reads CASIGPSGQGSYEQYF.

The rearrangement links TRBV29-1 to TRBJ2-1. Germline CDR1 and CDR2: SQVTM and ANQGSEA. This CDR3 comprises 12 residues. CDR3: CSVDKDYNEQFF.

The chain recombines TRBV20-1 with TRBJ2-5; TCRdb's D call of TRBD2 is untestable without DNA. The CDR3 is 16 residues long. The germline V gene has CDR1 DFQATT and CDR2 SNEGSKA (reference sequence). Here the CDR3 reads CSARDEGSGESETQYF.

This chain joins TRBV2 and TRBJ2-1; the TCRdb D gene call, TRBD1, has no DNA to confirm it. Germline loops: CDR1 SNHLY, CDR2 FYNNEI. There are 16 residues in the CDR3. Here the CDR3 reads CASSDTQGNSYNEQFF.

The rearrangement joins TRBV9 to TRBJ2-3; there is no DNA to check the TCRdb D call of TRBD2. The CDR3 totals 14 residues. Germline CDR1 reads SGDLS; CDR2 reads YYNGEE. The CDR3 reads CASSVDGTTDTQYF.